These T cell receptor beta chains were read from a single sample in a study of early T cells in non-severe SARS-CoV-2 infection. One entry per CDR3 protein, called by TCRdb with MiXCR from the 5' RACE reads. The table shows 25,000 to 35,000 distinct CDR3 sequences, with about 5.7% occurring only once. The sequencing sample was made of whole blood. The receptors stem from an adult who was a healthcare worker with PCR-confirmed SARS-CoV-2 infection or an uninfected control (not recorded which). CDR3s include the opening cysteine and the closing phenylalanine or tryptophan. The order of the fields is V gene, clone size, CDR3 length, D gene, J gene, CDR3 DNA, CDR3 protein. A D gene is named only where the DNA matches it firmly. Only some rows state a clone size, as once, few, many or a class for expanded clones.

>TRBV6-5|NA|13|NA|TRBJ2-7
TGTGCCAGCAGAGATCAACCGGGCTTCGAGCAGTACTTC
CASRDQPGFEQYF
>TRBV5-4|many|16|NA|TRBJ1-6
TGTGCCAGCAGCCCACGAGGACAGCTTAATAATTCACCCCTCCACTTT
CASSPRGQLNNSPLHF
>TRBV6-6|few|14|NA|TRBJ1-4
TGTGCCAGCAGTGAACAAGCAACTAATGAAAAACTGTTTTTT
CASSEQATNEKLFF
>TRBV5-1|many|12|TRBD2|TRBJ2-7
TGCGCCAGCAGCTCGGGGGGATACGAGCAGTACTTC
CASSSGGYEQYF
>TRBV12-3/TRBV12-4|many|15|TRBD1|TRBJ2-1
TGTGCCAGCAGTTCATGGGCAGGGGGTTTCAATGAGCAGTTCTTC
CASSSWAGGFNEQFF
>TRBV28|many|15|NA|TRBJ2-2
TGTGCCAGCAGTTTGGCCGGGACACACACCGGGGAGCTGTTTTTT
CASSLAGTHTGELFF
>TRBV5-1|NA|15|NA|TRBJ2-1
TGCGCCAGCAGCTTAGGTCTACAGGGTTACAATGAGCAGTTCTTC
CASSLGLQGYNEQFF
>TRBV19|few|13|NA|TRBJ2-7
TGTGCCAGTAGTATAAGCGGATCCTACGAGCAGTACTTC
CASSISGSYEQYF
>TRBV3-1|many|12|NA|TRBJ1-5
TGTGCCAGCAGCCGGGCGGGTCAGCCCCAGCATTTT
CASSRAGQPQHF
>TRBV5-4|few|16|TRBD1|TRBJ2-1
TGTGCCAGCAGCTTCCTGGACAGGGCATCCTACAATGAGCAGTTCTTC
CASSFLDRASYNEQFF